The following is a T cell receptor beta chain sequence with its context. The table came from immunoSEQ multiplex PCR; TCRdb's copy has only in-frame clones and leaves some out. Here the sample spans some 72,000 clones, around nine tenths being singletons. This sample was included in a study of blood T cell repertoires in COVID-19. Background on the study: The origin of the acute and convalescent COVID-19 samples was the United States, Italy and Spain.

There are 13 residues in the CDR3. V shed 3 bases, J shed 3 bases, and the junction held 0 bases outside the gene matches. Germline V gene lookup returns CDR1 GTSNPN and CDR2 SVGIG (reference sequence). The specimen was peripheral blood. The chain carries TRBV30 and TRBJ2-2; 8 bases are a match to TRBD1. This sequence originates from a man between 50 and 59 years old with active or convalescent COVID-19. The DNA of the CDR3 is TGTGCCTGGAGGGACAGGGACACCGGGGAGCTGTTTTTT. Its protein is CAWRDRDTGELFF.